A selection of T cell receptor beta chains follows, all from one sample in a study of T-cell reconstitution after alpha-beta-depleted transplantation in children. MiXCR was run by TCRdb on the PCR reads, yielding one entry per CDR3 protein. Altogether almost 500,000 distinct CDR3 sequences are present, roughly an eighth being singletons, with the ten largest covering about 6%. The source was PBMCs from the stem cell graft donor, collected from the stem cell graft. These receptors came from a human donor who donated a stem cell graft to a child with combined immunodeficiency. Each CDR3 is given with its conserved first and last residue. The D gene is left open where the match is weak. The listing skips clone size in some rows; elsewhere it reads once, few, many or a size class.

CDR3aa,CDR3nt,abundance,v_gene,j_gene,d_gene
CASSLAGTPYGYTF,TGCGCCAGCAGCTTGGCCGGGACACCTTATGGCTACACCTTC,few,TRBV5-1,TRBJ1-2,NA
CASSFDRGISYEQYF,TGTGCCAGCAGCTTTGACAGGGGAATCTCCTACGAGCAGTACTTC,NA,TRBV7-2,TRBJ2-7,TRBD1
CASSQVPDPIQYF,TGCGCCAGCAGCCAAGTCCCGGACCCCATTCAGTACTTC,NA,TRBV4-3,TRBJ2-4,NA
CASTSAVTDTQYF,TGTGCCAGCACTAGCGCGGTCACAGATACGCAGTATTTT,few,TRBV25-1,TRBJ2-3,NA
CASSGHHRSWHYGYTF,TGTGCCAGCAGTGGACATCACAGGTCGTGGCACTATGGCTACACCTTC,NA,TRBV6-4,TRBJ1-2,NA
CASSYGTGVGDTEAFF,TGTGCCAGCAGTTACGGGACAGGGGTTGGTGACACTGAAGCTTTCTTT,NA,TRBV6-5,TRBJ1-1,TRBD1
CASSWDTPYEQYF,TGTGCCAGCAGTTGGGACACACCCTACGAGCAGTACTTC,NA,TRBV6-6,TRBJ2-7,NA
CASSQGSLGELFF,TGTGCCAGCAGTCAGGGAAGCCTCGGGGAGCTGTTTTTT,NA,TRBV7-3,TRBJ2-2,NA
CSVDRLAQFSHYEQFF,TGCAGCGTTGACCGGCTAGCCCAGTTTAGTCATTATGAGCAGTTCTTC,NA,TRBV29-1,TRBJ2-1,NA
CASNSDLTPETQYF,TGTGCCAGCAACTCGGACCTTACCCCGGAGACCCAGTACTTC,NA,TRBV12-3/TRBV12-4,TRBJ2-5,NA
CASSWDYTNTGELFF,TGTGCCAGCAGTTGGGACTATACGAACACCGGGGAGCTGTTTTTT,many,TRBV6-2/TRBV6-3,TRBJ2-2,TRBD2
CSAGHYEQYF,TGCAGTGCGGGCCATTACGAGCAGTACTTC,few,TRBV20-1,TRBJ2-7,NA
CASSPWDGKETQYF,TGTGCCAGCAGTCCCTGGGACGGGAAAGAGACCCAGTACTTC,NA,TRBV27,TRBJ2-5,NA
CASSTGDIAKTNEQFF,TGTGCCAGCAGCACGGGCGACATCGCGAAGACCAATGAGCAGTTCTTC,NA,TRBV7-6,TRBJ2-1,NA
CASSFKDPTDTQYF,TGTGCCAGCAGCTTTAAGGACCCAACAGATACGCAGTATTTT,NA,TRBV3-1,TRBJ2-3,NA
CASSQDGWNTEAFF,TGCGCCAGCAGCCAAGACGGGTGGAACACTGAAGCTTTCTTT,NA,TRBV4-1,TRBJ1-1,NA
CSVTRGQGARTEAFF,TGCAGCGTTACGAGGGGACAGGGGGCGAGAACTGAAGCTTTCTTT,NA,TRBV29-1,TRBJ1-1,TRBD1
CASSYRSKEAQYF,TGTGCCAGCAGCTACAGGAGCAAGGAGGCCCAGTACTTC,few,TRBV12-3/TRBV12-4,TRBJ2-5,NA
CASSFTPPGPDRGYTF,TGTGCCAGCAGCTTTACTCCGCCGGGCCCCGACCGGGGCTACACCTTC,many,TRBV7-2,TRBJ1-2,NA
CASGSGQGAYEQYF,TGTGCCAGTGGTTCGGGGCAGGGGGCCTACGAGCAGTACTTC,NA,TRBV19,TRBJ2-7,TRBD1
CASSPAGTTYEQYF,TGTGCCAGCAGCCCGGCGGGGACTACCTACGAGCAGTACTTC,NA,TRBV6-1,TRBJ2-7,TRBD2
CATQDRRRDEQFF,TGTGCCACACAGGACCGACGACGAGATGAGCAGTTCTTC,many,TRBV24-1,TRBJ2-1,NA
CASSFEVVGSMSSYEQYF,TGTGCCAGCAGTTTTGAGGTGGTGGGCAGTATGAGCTCCTACGAGCAGTACTTC,few,TRBV12-3/TRBV12-4,TRBJ2-7,NA
CASSDSYRDKNEQFF,TGTGCCAGCAGTGACTCCTACAGGGACAAAAATGAGCAGTTCTTC,few,TRBV6-4,TRBJ2-1,NA
CASGLSGNTIYF,TGTGCCAGCGGACTCTCTGGAAACACCATATATTTT,few,TRBV28,TRBJ1-3,NA
CASGTGDSEQFF,TGTGCCAGCGGTACAGGGGACAGTGAGCAGTTCTTC,many,TRBV28,TRBJ2-1,TRBD1
CASSLEGYNQPQHF,TGTGCCAGCAGCTTAGAGGGCTACAATCAGCCCCAGCATTTT,many,TRBV7-9,TRBJ1-5,NA
CASSLSLGQKETQYF,TGTGCCAGCAGTTTATCCCTGGGACAGAAGGAGACCCAGTACTTC,NA,TRBV27,TRBJ2-5,TRBD1
CSAREGGTSHYEQYF,TGCAGTGCTAGAGAGGGCGGGACTTCCCACTACGAGCAGTACTTC,few,TRBV20-1,TRBJ2-7,NA
CASSPSTGIAEAFF,TGTGCCAGCAGCCCCTCGACAGGTATTGCTGAAGCTTTCTTT,NA,TRBV3-1,TRBJ1-1,NA
CASSSFQGLRDYGYTF,TGTGCCAGCAGCTCTTTTCAGGGGCTCCGGGACTATGGCTACACCTTC,NA,TRBV12-3/TRBV12-4,TRBJ1-2,NA
CASSYSGLPNTEAFF,TGTGCCAGCAGTTACTCAGGCTTGCCGAACACTGAAGCTTTCTTT,NA,TRBV6-6,TRBJ1-1,NA
CASSYAGEQPQHF,TGTGCCAGCAGTTACGCAGGGGAGCAGCCCCAGCATTTT,few,TRBV6-6,TRBJ1-5,NA
CATGAAGNQPQHF,TGTGCCACAGGGGCGGCGGGCAATCAGCCCCAGCATTTT,few,TRBV10-3,TRBJ1-5,NA
CATSDSLALGDEQFF,TGTGCCACCAGTGATTCCTTGGCGTTGGGGGATGAGCAGTTCTTC,many,TRBV24-1,TRBJ2-1,NA
CSVGPVGVTGELFF,TGCAGCGTTGGCCCGGTGGGGGTTACCGGGGAGCTGTTTTTT,NA,TRBV29-1,TRBJ2-2,NA
CASSPLPGLAKQFF,TGTGCCAGCAGCCCCCTCCCGGGACTAGCGAAGCAGTTCTTC,NA,TRBV12-3/TRBV12-4,TRBJ2-1,TRBD2
CASSQEVWGSDYYEQYF,TGCGCCAGCAGCCAAGAAGTCTGGGGATCCGACTACTACGAGCAGTACTTC,NA,TRBV4-3,TRBJ2-7,NA
CASSQRTGSYGYTF,TGCGCCAGCAGCCAACGCACAGGTTCCTATGGCTACACCTTC,few,TRBV4-3,TRBJ1-2,NA
CASSFVTGRPYEQYF,TGTGCCAGCAGCTTTGTTACAGGGAGACCCTACGAGCAGTACTTC,few,TRBV11-3,TRBJ2-7,NA
CASSGTKGTWGYNEQFF,TGTGCCAGCAGTGGGACCAAGGGAACCTGGGGATACAATGAGCAGTTCTTC,many,TRBV2,TRBJ2-1,NA
CAWSEGQNLGEKLFF,TGTGCCTGGAGTGAGGGACAGAACCTCGGAGAAAAACTGTTTTTT,few,TRBV30,TRBJ1-4,TRBD1
CASSPARFSYEQYF,TGTGCCAGCAGCCCGGCGCGCTTCTCCTACGAGCAGTACTTC,NA,TRBV4-2,TRBJ2-7,NA
CASSLALPVPEGETQYF,TGTGCCAGCAGCTTAGCCTTGCCGGTCCCAGAGGGAGAGACCCAGTACTTC,few,TRBV7-8,TRBJ2-5,NA
CASSWGTANTGELFF,TGTGCCAGCAGCTGGGGGACAGCAAACACCGGGGAGCTGTTTTTT,NA,TRBV12-3/TRBV12-4,TRBJ2-2,TRBD1
CASSQERGPGELFF,TGCGCCAGCAGCCAAGAACGGGGACCCGGGGAGCTGTTTTTT,many,TRBV4-3,TRBJ2-2,NA
CASSSTTFYGYTF,TGTGCCAGCAGTTCCACTACATTCTATGGCTACACCTTC,NA,TRBV12-3/TRBV12-4,TRBJ1-2,NA
CASSRNTPGLAGEETQYF,TGCGCCAGCAGCCGCAATACCCCGGGACTAGCGGGGGAAGAGACCCAGTACTTC,NA,TRBV4-3,TRBJ2-5,TRBD2
CSVNPGTSTYEQYF,TGCAGCGTAAATCCCGGGACCTCAACCTACGAGCAGTACTTC,many,TRBV29-1,TRBJ2-7,NA
CASSLRTGNGETQYF,TGTGCCAGCAGCTTGAGGACAGGGAATGGAGAGACCCAGTACTTC,NA,TRBV9,TRBJ2-5,TRBD1
CASSVDWNEQFF,TGTGCCAGCAGCGTAGATTGGAATGAGCAGTTCTTC,few,TRBV9,TRBJ2-1,NA
CSVVGYGYTF,TGCAGCGTTGTAGGGTATGGCTACACCTTC,NA,TRBV29-1,TRBJ1-2,NA
CSVEASSHYEQYF,TGCAGCGTTGAAGCGAGCAGCCACTACGAGCAGTACTTC,NA,TRBV29-1,TRBJ2-7,NA